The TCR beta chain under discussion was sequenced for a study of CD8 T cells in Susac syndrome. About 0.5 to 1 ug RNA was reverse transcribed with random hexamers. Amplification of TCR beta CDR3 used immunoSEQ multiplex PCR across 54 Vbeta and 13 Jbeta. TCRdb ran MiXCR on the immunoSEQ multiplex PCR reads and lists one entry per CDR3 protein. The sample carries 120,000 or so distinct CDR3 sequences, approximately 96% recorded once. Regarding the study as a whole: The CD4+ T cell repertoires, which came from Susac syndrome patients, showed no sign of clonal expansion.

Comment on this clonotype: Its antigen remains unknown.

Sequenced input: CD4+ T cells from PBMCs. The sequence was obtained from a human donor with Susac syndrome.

The CDR3: CASSPTGLYAEQYF. Written as DNA, the CDR3 is TGTGCCAGCAGCCCGACAGGACTCTATGCGGAGCAGTACTTC. This chain connects TRBV25-1 to TRBJ2-7, with a possible D match to TRBD1 (6 bases). The CDR3 extends over 14 amino acids. The V and J ends lost 6 bases and 7 bases respectively, with 19 bases between them. The germline V gene encodes CDR1 MGHDK and CDR2 SYGVNS.